This TCR beta chain was captured by sequencing in a study of T-cell memory formation after mild COVID-19. Study as a whole: TCR clusters were mostly confined to one donor each. Study outcomes and limitations: Of the contracting clones, CD4+ ones lay mainly in CM and EM, and CD8+ ones in EMRA.

This clonotype was observed a few times. Its cognate antigen is unknown. Per the germline V gene, CDR1 is SGHRS and CDR2 is YFSETQ. The CDR3 contains 15 residues. V was clipped by 1 base and J by 7 bases, with 18 bases between them. Amplification by 5'RACE using constant-segment primers produced TCR alpha and TCR beta cDNA libraries that carried sample barcodes and UMIs. TCRdb called the 5' RACE reads again in MiXCR, with one record for every CDR3 protein. This table has around 450,000 distinct CDR3 sequences, roughly 26% appearing once. The specimen sequenced was PBMCs or a T cell subset sorted from them (not recorded which). The origin of this receptor is an adult woman who had mild COVID-19 (a few samples of this study predate the infection). Cell type and time point are not known. The genes are TRBV5-1 and TRBJ2-7, with D maybe TRBD2 (5 bases). This CDR3 is CASSLFPAEKGEQYF. DNA for the CDR3: TGCGCCAGCAGCTTGTTCCCAGCGGAGAAGGGAGAGCAGTACTTC.